This T cell receptor beta chain comes out of a study of cytomegalovirus exposure and HLA in healthy donors (dated by TCRdb to about 2017). General notes on the study: In an earlier analysis of under 750 of the donors, 276 Gb of sequence data and some 120 million unique TCR beta sequences from about 190 million T cells were reported. A later analysis re-analyzed previously published TCR beta repertoires from several hundred donors and added high-resolution HLA genotyping to study TCR occurrence patterns. The study was designed to test whether signatures of past pathogen exposure could be identified by cataloging public T cell receptors. An early release covering roughly 580 HLA-typed donors comprised around 300 gigabases of sequencing data and about 90 million unique TCR sequences. HLA typing covered class I and class II loci at four-digit resolution. The T cell repertoires of several hundred subjects were profiled by immunosequencing and related to cytomegalovirus serostatus. The study combined high-throughput TCR immunosequencing, statistical association of individual TCRs with disease status, and machine learning to predict cytomegalovirus infection status. Of the approximately 400 genotyped donors, approximately 83% fell in the genetic ancestry cluster associated with self-reported Caucasian donors. The later analysis used no new phenotypic data to find candidate immune exposures, relying instead on TCR beta sequences and their occurrence across donors. Several DR-DQ haplotypes were handled as single units for association and clustering, since linkage in the cohort was strong. A separate validation cohort of over a hundred different subjects was used in addition to the approximately 610-subject first cohort. Every discovery cohort repertoire had been produced on one sequencing platform. Among 398 genotyped donors of the cohort, an average of roughly 230,000 unique TCR beta nucleotide sequences was sequenced per donor, of which about 20% were non-productive. Donor age, sex, ethnicity and CMV serostatus were compiled together with the repertoire data. A later genetic analysis used genome-wide SNP genotypes for about 60% of the roughly 700 donors, treating that subset as a discovery cohort. The number of typed donors differed by locus: about 620-640 for A, B, C, DRB1 and DQB1; approximately 520 for DQA1; 606 for DPA1; and some 470 for DPB1. To decide whether each TCR beta V gene segment behaved as functional or pseudogenic, an earlier analysis of approximately 620 of the donors relied on high-throughput TCR beta sequencing. Paper-wide results and their limitations: Because counts were too low, 15 to 20 rarely observed V segments, including chromosome 9 orphons, were excluded from the earlier analysis of 587 of the donors. In a later analysis, TCR association rates were found to vary across HLA loci, with the most associated TCRs seen for DRB1 alleles and the fewest for HLA-C alleles. A later genetic analysis associated a missense DCLRE1C variant with V-gene and J-gene trimming of TCR beta chains, and an independent cohort replicated the association. The classifier was reported to diagnose cytomegalovirus status with high specificity and sensitivity in both the original cohort and the validation cohort. A cluster of highly shared sequence variants was judged likely to represent a technical artifact of the sequencing pipeline. This cohort had only TCR beta chains sequenced, and the lack of alpha or paired-chain data limited which features could be detected. Across donors, most TCR sequences were observed very rarely, whereas some public TCRs were present in many individuals. When HLA alleles, especially DR and DQ, strongly co-occurred, TCR associations were difficult to assign to individual alleles. In a later analysis, several top co-occurrence clusters were reported to appear linked to parvovirus B19, influenza, CMV and Epstein-Barr virus. A few of the identified cytomegalovirus-associated TCR beta chains were confirmed in vitro to be specific for cytomegalovirus antigens. Specific HLA alleles were associated with 15,000 to 20,000 TCR beta sequences at a false discovery rate of 0.05 in a later analysis. Because HLA typing was missing for some donors at each locus, association tests included only the typed subset. A later analysis found that most CMV-associated TCR beta chains appeared HLA-restricted, with HLA associations seemingly driven largely by CMV exposure. A later genetic analysis reported fewer N-insertions in productive TCRs among donors in an Asian-associated ancestry cluster than the roughly 700-donor mean. The presence/absence analyses assumed that sequencing depth was roughly uniform across donors, and that assumption may not be true. A further reported finding was that TCR beta sequences accurately predicted the HLA-A and HLA-B alleles for most subjects in the first cohort. Linkage disequilibrium might explain the correlated functional status among segregating V segments, but an unknown experimental factor could not be ruled out. In a later analysis, HLA-associated TCR beta chains were found to be more clonally expanded and to have lower generation probabilities than equally common non-associated chains. CMV serostatus was the only immune exposure information available for the cohort. According to the authors, the approach could potentially be generalized to other disease states and immunological phenotypes. The study gave a list of roughly 150 TCR beta chains associated with cytomegalovirus. In an earlier analysis of fewer than 750 of the donors, most TCR beta V segments were observed in productive rearrangements about 87% or about 30% of the time, broadly matching IMGT annotations. The 87-base-pair reads could not distinguish some IMGT-functional V segments, including TRBV6-2 and TRBV6-3, so those segments were excluded.

The cohort consisted of some 730 healthy bone marrow donors. At the time of sampling, every cohort member was nominally healthy, though immune exposures that went unrecorded were likely present. The donor was CMV seropositive and was included in the group of 289 seropositive cohort members. Each donor provided a peripheral blood sample, and peripheral blood mononuclear cells were used for TCR beta sequencing. Genomic DNA was extracted from the blood cell samples with the Qiagen DNeasy Blood Extraction Kit. This clone was seen a single time. Its specific antigen is unknown. It has no much larger one-base neighbor in the sample; base qualities were not kept. The library relied on the immunoSEQ multiplex PCR assay. For the multiplex PCR, a mixture combining 60 forward primers for TCR Vbeta segments and 13 reverse primers for TCR Jbeta segments was used. The CDR3 region of rearranged TCR beta genes was amplified from genomic DNA by a multiplex PCR assay. On the Illumina HiSeq System, the amplified TCR beta libraries were sequenced as 87-base-pair reads. Regarding the original processing steps: A later analysis counted about 82 million unique TCR beta chains across the roughly 700 repertoires, and some 12 million of these chains were shared by at least two donors. A nearest-neighbor algorithm error-corrected the raw reads and collapsed the reads into unique sequences, merging closely related sequences to remove PCR and sequencing errors. Alignment of CDR3 sequences to IMGT reference sequences was used to assign V, D and J gene segments. For a sequence to be retained, a match of at least six nucleotides was required to both a V gene segment and a J gene segment. A rearrangement counted as productive if the CDR3 had no stop codons and remained in frame with V and J, and every other rearrangement counted as non-productive. Following IMGT convention, CDR3 was defined as the stretch from the second conserved V-encoded cysteine up to the conserved J-encoded phenylalanine. In an earlier analysis of 550 to 650 of the donors, sequences lacking an unambiguous match to a single V gene segment were excluded. An earlier analysis of a few hundred of the donors classified V segments as functional when productive rearrangements were above 56.7% and as segregating when the standard deviation between donors was above 5%. A statistical classification framework was built for diagnosing cytomegalovirus status from the catalog of TCR beta chain sequences. V and J gene assignment, in a later analysis, came from comparing TCR nucleotide sequences with IMGT/GENE-DB human TR gene sequences. The TCRdist pipeline was used in a later analysis to assign CDR3 sequences and most-parsimonious VDJ recombination scenarios. In a later analysis, every TCR beta chain was defined by the combination of its CDR3 amino acid sequence and its V-gene family, and reads without a unique V-gene family were dropped. To address suspected cross-contamination and a sequencing artifact, a later analysis removed approximately 600 highly shared, low-generation-probability nucleotide sequences. In a later analysis, a clonal expansion index was calculated for each public chain from normalized within-repertoire ranks of inferred template counts. Generation probabilities in a later analysis came from a VDJ recombination model fitted to out-of-frame rearrangements, and those results were checked against IGoR. Hypergeometric tests were used in a later analysis to score TCR-TCR, TCR-HLA and TCR-CMV co-occurrence, with a repertoire-size bias correction applied to the TCR pairs. A later analysis estimated false discovery rates by permuting HLA or CMV assignments 20 times. In a later analysis, co-occurring TCRs were grouped using DBSCAN, and TCRdist sequence similarity was added for clustering within HLA-allele-positive subsets. Repertoires with fewer than 30,000 or more than 120,000 public chains, plus five repertoires with anomalous nucleotide sharing, were excluded from co-occurrence clustering. Imported from immuneACCESS, the table was reduced by TCRdb to in-frame sequences with V and J called. These copies leave out some clones; in studies compared against another copy, an unresolved V gene accounts for under half, and the cause of the remainder is not known. That table gives V, J and clone size, and the DNA gave D and trimming. This sample lists 90,000 to 150,000 clones; roughly three fifths were detected once. 10% of the sample goes to the ten largest clones.

From its cysteine to its phenylalanine, the CDR3 spans 15 amino acids. Just CDR3 DNA is preserved here, 45 bases in frame from base 1. CDR1 and CDR2 (KGHSH, LQKENI) derive from the germline V gene. Trimming removed 1 base from V and 2 bases from J, leaving 10 bases between the germline ends. The V and J genes are TRBV18 and TRBJ2-3; the best D guess is TRBD2, with 7 bases matching. Sequencing was performed on PBMCs. The receptor comes from a man in his forties in good health and CMV-seropositive. For the CDR3, the sequence is CASSPLAGATDTQYF. The nucleotide sequence reads as follows: TGTGCCAGCTCACCACTGGCGGGGGCCACAGATACGCAGTATTTT. Supplemented by the reference TRBV18 and TRBJ2-3 proteins around the CDR3, the complete variable domain is NAGVMQNPRHLVRRRGQEARLRCSPMKGHSHVYWYRQLPEEGLKFMVYLQKENIIDESGMPKERFSAEFPKEGPSILRIQQVVRGDSAAYFCASSPLAGATDTQYFGPGTRLTVL.